What follows are 5 T cell receptor beta chains derived from one specimen sequenced in a study of blood T cell repertoires in COVID-19. Produced via immunoSEQ multiplex PCR; TCRdb's table is partial and in-frame only. Here the sample spans just under 150,000 clones, around nine tenths being singletons. The source material was peripheral blood. The receptors here all came from a woman in her forties or fifties with active or convalescent COVID-19.

V is TRBV7-6 and J is TRBJ2-3; TRBD2 matches 9 bases. Trimming took 1 base from V and 1 from J; bases not matched to a gene: 6. Germline values: CDR1 SGHVS, CDR2 FNYEAQ. The CDR3 runs 17 residues. As DNA, the CDR3 is TGTGCCAGCAGCTTAGGCGGGAGGGCCGGAGGCACAGATACGCAGTATTTT. This sequence encodes CASSLGGRAGGTDTQYF.

This chain joins TRBV9 and TRBJ2-3, with a possible D match to TRBD1 (6 bases). The CDR3 extends over 15 amino acids. CDR1 and CDR2 from the germline V gene are SGDLS and YYNGEE. Trimming cost V 4 bases and J 2 bases, with 14 bases left between them. CDR3 sequence (DNA): TGTGCCAGCAGCTCATCGGGACAACCCACAGATACGCAGTATTTT. Protein sequence: CASSSSGQPTDTQYF.

The count of this clone is one. The V gene is TRBV2, the J gene TRBJ2-3; a weak D match, TRBD1 (5 bases). The CDR3 spans 16 residues. The germline V gene has CDR1 SNHLY and CDR2 FYNNEI. Trimming took 4 bases from V and 0 from J, leaving 14 bases between them. CDR3 amino acids: CASSAWGAVSTDTQYF. CDR3 coding DNA: TGTGCCAGCAGTGCCTGGGGCGCGGTTAGCACAGATACGCAGTATTTT.

The chain joins TRBV4-2 to TRBJ2-7; D is perhaps TRBD1 (5 bases). V was trimmed by 1 base and J by 0 bases, leaving 10 bases between them. This CDR3 spans 15 amino acids. Germline V lookup: CDR1 LGHNA, CDR2 YNFKEQ. The CDR3 DNA follows: TGTGCCAGCAGCCAAGGCGATAGGGGCTCCTACGAGCAGTACTTC. As protein: CASSQGDRGSYEQYF.

This chain connects TRBV6-5 to TRBJ1-5; no clear D gene. CDR1 and CDR2 (germline): MNHEY, SVGAGI. The CDR3 totals 13 residues. Trimming took 7 bases from V and 9 from J, leaving 16 bases between them. The CDR3 coding sequence is TGTGCCAGCAAAAAGGAGGGTTCGGGGCCCCAGCATTTT. This encodes CASKKEGSGPQHF.